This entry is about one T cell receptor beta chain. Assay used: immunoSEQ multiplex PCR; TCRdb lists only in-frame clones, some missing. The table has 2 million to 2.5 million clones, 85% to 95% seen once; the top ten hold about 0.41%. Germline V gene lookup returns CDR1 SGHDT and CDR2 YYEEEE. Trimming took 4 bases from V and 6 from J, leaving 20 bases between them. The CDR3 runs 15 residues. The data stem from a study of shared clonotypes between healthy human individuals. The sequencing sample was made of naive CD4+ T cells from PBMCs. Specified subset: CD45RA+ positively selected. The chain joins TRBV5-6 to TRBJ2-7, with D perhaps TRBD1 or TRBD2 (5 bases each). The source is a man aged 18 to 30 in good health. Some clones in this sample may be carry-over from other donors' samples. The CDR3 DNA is TGTGCCAGCAGCGTCCGGGACGGCCGAAATGGCGAGCAGTACTTC. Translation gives CASSVRDGRNGEQYF.